Presented here are 25 T cell receptor beta chains from one specimen sequenced in a study of technical replicates of blood from several donors. The table came from immunoSEQ multiplex PCR; TCRdb's copy has only in-frame clones and leaves some out. This sample yields 85,000 to 100,000 clones, of which 95% are seen a single time; over 0.2% belongs to the top ten. Material for sequencing was T cells isolated from PBMCs. The receptors stem from a human donor in good health.

This chain uses TRBV28 with TRBJ1-1, with D hard to call. V was clipped by 6 bases and J by 8 bases, with 19 bases between them. The length of the CDR3 is 14 residues. CDR1 MDHEN and CDR2 SYDVKM come from the germline V gene. The CDR3 protein is CASSIGVGITEAFF. CDR3 in DNA: TGTGCCAGCAGCATTGGGGTCGGGATTACAGAAGCTTTCTTT.

This rearrangement joins TRBV7-8 to TRBJ1-5; tentative D call: TRBD1 (6 bases). Trimming removed 1 base from V and 1 base from J, with 11 bases in between. Germline CDR1 reads SGHVS; CDR2 reads FQNEAQ. The CDR3 is 16 residues long. As DNA, the CDR3 is TGTGCCAGCAGCTTAGAGTCAGGGGCAAGCAATCAGCCCCAGCATTTT. Encoded protein: CASSLESGASNQPQHF.

This sequence joins TRBV7-2 and TRBJ2-7; D not resolved. The CDR3 spans 15 residues. V was clipped by 2 bases and J by 4 bases, with 15 bases between them. Germline loops: CDR1 SGHTA, CDR2 FQGNSA. The CDR3 sequence is CASSLRLTIGYEQYF. In DNA form, the CDR3 reads TGTGCCAGCAGCTTACGGCTCACGATCGGGTACGAGCAGTACTTC.

The J gene is TRBJ2-1, the V gene TRBV28; 12 bases line up with TRBD2. This CDR3 has 18 residues. V dropped 4 bases and J dropped 10; count of bases not matched to a gene: 17. Germline-derived CDR1 and CDR2 are MDHEN and SYDVKM. Here the CDR3 DNA reads TGTGCCAGCAGTTCAAACGCCCGATCTAGCGGGAGGGCCCCCGAGCAGTTCTTC. It is translated as CASSSNARSSGRAPEQFF.

V is TRBV2 and J is TRBJ2-3; a weak D match, TRBD2 (5 bases). The CDR3 spans 14 residues. Germline V gene sequence: CDR1 SNHLY, CDR2 FYNNEI. V lost 8 bases and J lost 1, with 13 bases in between. The CDR3 nucleotides read TGTGCCAGCTGGAGCGGTAAGGGCACAGATACGCAGTATTTT. It codes for CASWSGKGTDTQYF.

J is TRBJ2-1 and V is TRBV18; D unclear. The CDR3 is 13 residues long. Germline values: CDR1 KGHSH, CDR2 LQKENI. V lost 0 bases to trimming and J lost 6 bases, with 6 bases between them. The CDR3 region is CASSPPSGNEQFF. CDR3 coding DNA: TGTGCCAGCTCACCACCGTCAGGCAATGAGCAGTTCTTC.

The chain is built from TRBV5-1 and TRBJ1-1; D not certain. The V gene lost 1 base and the J gene lost 6 bases, with 10 bases spanning the gap. CDR3 length: 13 residues. Germline V gene data show CDR1 as SGHRS and CDR2 as YFSETQ. As DNA, the CDR3 is TGCGCCAGCAGCTTGTTTTCCGGGGCTGAAGCTTTCTTT. It yields the protein CASSLFSGAEAFF.

The V gene is TRBV7-9, the J gene TRBJ1-2; D may be TRBD1 (6 bases). V was pared by 8 bases and J by 9 bases, with 13 bases between. CDR1 is SEHNR, CDR2 FQNEAQ, per germline (reference sequence). The CDR3 runs 11 residues. CDR3 in amino acids: CASRMGDSYTF. CDR3 bases: TGTGCCAGCCGGATGGGGGACAGCTACACCTTC.

The chain combines TRBV14 with TRBJ2-7, with 8 positions matching TRBD2. V shed 6 bases and J 6 bases; nucleotides not matched to a gene: 10. The germline V gene has CDR1 SGHDN and CDR2 FVKESK. This CDR3 comprises 14 residues. The CDR3 loop is CASSRTGLAGEQYF. The CDR3, as DNA: TGTGCCAGCAGTCGCACGGGGCTAGCGGGCGAGCAGTACTTC.

The V call is TRBV7-9, the J call TRBJ2-7, with TRBD1 matching over 8 bases. There are 15 residues in the CDR3. Germline trimming cut 1 base from V and 3 bases from J; bases unmatched to any gene: 5. Germline CDR1 reads SEHNR; CDR2 reads FQNEAQ (reference sequence). CDR3 residues: CASSLDGQGFYEQYF. The CDR3 nucleotides read TGTGCCAGCAGCTTAGACGGACAGGGATTCTACGAGCAGTACTTC.

The chain joins TRBV6-1 to TRBJ1-5, with TRBD1 matching over 9 bases. V lost 6 bases, J lost 11 bases, and 8 bases stayed unmatched. Germline V gene sequence: CDR1 MNHNS, CDR2 SASEGT. The CDR3 has 13 residues. CDR3 residues: CASSDRDRATQHF. The CDR3 DNA reads as TGTGCCAGCAGCGACCGGGACAGGGCGACCCAGCATTTT.

The chain has TRBV6-6 and TRBJ1-3; tentatively, D is TRBD1 (5 bases). The CDR3 extends over 14 amino acids. Trimming pared 10 bases from V and 4 bases from J, leaving 17 bases between. CDR1 and CDR2 from the germline V gene are MNHNY and SVGAGI (reference sequence). The chain's CDR3 is CATQPQGSGNTIYF. Written as DNA, the CDR3 is TGTGCCACCCAACCTCAGGGTTCCGGAAACACCATATATTTT.

The rearrangement uses TRBV6-5 and TRBJ1-6; D uncertain. Germline V gene sequence: CDR1 MNHEY, CDR2 SVGAGI. Trimming removed 4 bases at V and 7 bases at J, with 11 bases between. The CDR3 has 14 residues. The CDR3 loop is CASSFREENSPLHF. As DNA, the CDR3 is TGTGCCAGCAGTTTCCGGGAGGAGAATTCACCCCTCCACTTT.

J is TRBJ1-3 and V is TRBV9; D is unclear. The CDR3 is 13 amino acids. Looked up from germline, CDR1 is SGDLS and CDR2 is YYNGEE. V lost 3 bases and J lost 2, with 6 bases in between. CDR3 DNA: TGTGCCAGCAGCGCGCAGGCTGGAAACACCATATATTTT. Residues: CASSAQAGNTIYF.

V and J are TRBV10-2 and TRBJ2-7; TRBD1 matches 9 bases. Germline V gene sequence: CDR1 WSHSY, CDR2 SAAADI. This CDR3 has 12 amino acids. V lost 6 bases to trimming and J lost 3 bases; unmatched junction nucleotides: 0. This CDR3 reads CASRDRGYEQYF. The CDR3 nucleotides are TGCGCCAGCAGGGACAGGGGCTACGAGCAGTACTTC.

The chain employs TRBV5-1 and TRBJ2-1; TRBD2 might be the D (6 bases). V lost 1 base to trimming and J lost 7 bases, with 12 bases between them. The V gene's germline CDR1 is SGHRS and CDR2 YFSETQ. The CDR3 covers 14 residues. The CDR3 protein is CASSLITSKNEQFF. Written as DNA, the CDR3 is TGCGCCAGCAGCTTGATCACTAGCAAGAATGAGCAGTTCTTC.

The chain combines TRBV7-2 with TRBJ2-1; 10 nucleotides match TRBD2. CDR3 length: 15 residues. From germline, CDR1 is SGHTA and CDR2 FQGNSA. With V trimmed by 5 bases and J by 4 bases, 5 bases remained unmatched. In nucleotides, the CDR3 is TGTGCCAGCAGCCGGACTAGCGGCCAGTACAATGAGCAGTTCTTC. It is translated as CASSRTSGQYNEQFF.

This chain links TRBV6-6 with TRBJ1-2; D ambiguous. V lost 2 bases and J lost 6, with 13 bases in between. This CDR3 is built from 14 residues. In germline, CDR1 is MNHNY, CDR2 SVGAGI (reference sequence). CDR3 amino acids: CASSYGLSADGYTF. The CDR3, as DNA: TGTGCCAGCAGTTACGGCCTTTCGGCGGATGGCTACACCTTC.

The sample holds many counts of this clone. The chain combines TRBV2 with TRBJ2-7; no definite D call. V was shortened by 3 bases and J by 6 bases, with 12 bases between the two germline ends. The V gene's germline CDR1 is SNHLY and CDR2 FYNNEI. This CDR3 region has 13 residues. CDR3 sequence reads: CASSEPFRIEQYF. The CDR3 region has the DNA TGTGCCAGCAGTGAGCCCTTTAGAATCGAGCAGTACTTC.

The J gene is TRBJ2-7, the V gene TRBV27; TRBD2 agrees at 8 bases. V lost 4 bases and J lost 3; bases outside the gene matches: 11. CDR1 is MNHEY, CDR2 SMNVEV, per germline (reference sequence). This CDR3 comprises 16 residues. The CDR3 nucleotides are TGTGCCAGCAGTTCGTTCGGGGGGGAGGGCCTCTACGAGCAGTACTTC. It translates to CASSSFGGEGLYEQYF.

This clone came up once. The chain's CDR3 is CASSVGERGTNTQYF. DNA of the CDR3: TGTGCCAGCAGCGTAGGAGAGCGGGGGACAAACACGCAGTATTTT. The chain has TRBV9 and TRBJ2-3, with 8 bases lining up with TRBD2. The CDR3 is made up of 15 amino acids. Germline assignment: CDR1 SGDLS and CDR2 YYNGEE. Trimming removed 0 bases from V and 9 bases from J; junction bases left unmatched: 9.

This chain connects TRBV4-1 to TRBJ1-2, with 7 bases aligning to TRBD1. Trimming cost V 6 bases and J 1 base; bases outside gene matches: 14. The CDR3 contains 17 residues. In germline, CDR1 is MGHRA, CDR2 YSYEKL. The chain's CDR3 is CASRTPGQLKINYGYTF. In DNA, the CDR3 is TGCGCCAGCAGGACCCCGGGACAGTTGAAGATTAACTATGGCTACACCTTC.

With regard to this clone: The sample holds other DNA sequences that translate to the same CDR3. V and J are TRBV19 and TRBJ1-4, with a tentative D call TRBD1 (5 bases). V lost 3 bases, J lost 0 bases, and 5 bases lay in between. The CDR3 runs 14 residues. Germline V lookup: CDR1 LNHDA, CDR2 SQIVND (reference sequence). The CDR3 coding sequence is TGTGCCAGTAGTATCAGGGCAACTAATGAAAAACTGTTTTTT. This gives the protein CASSIRATNEKLFF.

The sample holds one count of this clone. CDR3 loop: CASSLRLAGDEQYF. CDR3 bases: TGTGCCAGCAGCTTAAGACTGGCGGGGGACGAGCAGTACTTC. The chain couples TRBV7-8 to TRBJ2-7; TRBD2 matches at 7 bases. CDR1 and CDR2 from the germline V gene are SGHVS and FQNEAQ. The CDR3 runs 14 residues. Trimming at V came to 2 bases and at J to 5 bases, leaving 6 bases not matched to a gene.

The rearrangement joins TRBV6-1 to TRBJ2-3, with TRBD2 as a possible D gene (6 bases). CDR1 is MNHNS, CDR2 SASEGT, per germline. The CDR3 extends over 14 amino acids. V lost 8 bases and J 4 bases, leaving 16 bases between the germline ends. CDR3 bases: TGTGCCAGCCGATCGGCGGGAATGGCAGATACGCAGTATTTT. Protein sequence: CASRSAGMADTQYF.